The 21 T cell receptor beta chains below come from one sample, sequenced in a study of T cells after yellow fever vaccination. TCRdb ran MiXCR on the 5' RACE reads and lists one entry per CDR3 protein. Of 610,000 or so distinct CDR3 sequences listed, approximately 13% were seen once; the top ten hold 14% to 15%. Sequencing used PBMCs, obtained on the day of the yellow fever booster vaccination. The source of these receptors is a man under 40 who received the YFV17D yellow fever vaccine.

This clonotype was counted ten times or more. The chain links TRBV15 to TRBJ2-1, with D perhaps matching TRBD1 or TRBD2 (5 bases each). V was clipped by 8 bases and J by 7 bases, with 12 bases between them. CDR3 length equals 12 residues. Looked up from germline, CDR1 is LNHNV and CDR2 is YYDKDF (reference sequence). The CDR3 nucleotides read TGTGCCACCCTAACGAGGGGAAATGAGCAGTTCTTC. This codes for CATLTRGNEQFF.

This clonotype was detected only once. V and J are TRBV20-1 and TRBJ1-1, with D tentatively TRBD1 (5 bases). Germline CDR1 reads DFQATT; CDR2 reads SNEGSKA (reference sequence). Between the trimmed V and J ends, which lost 4 bases and 1 base, there was a span of 13 bases. The CDR3 is 14 amino acids. The CDR3 coding sequence is TGCAGTGCTACGGAACTGAGGGGGAACACTGAAGCTTTCTTT. Its translation is CSATELRGNTEAFF.

The chain joins TRBV5-1 to TRBJ2-1, with D possibly being TRBD1 or TRBD2 (5 bases each). In germline, CDR1 is SGHRS, CDR2 YFSETQ. V was cut by 4 bases and J by 4 bases, with 12 bases left in between. The CDR3 is 14 residues long. The CDR3 sequence is CASSGDGAYNEQFF. The CDR3 coding sequence is TGCGCCAGCAGCGGAGACGGGGCGTACAATGAGCAGTTCTTC.

In its sample, this clonotype was seen a few times. The V gene is TRBV9, the J gene TRBJ1-2; a possible D gene is TRBD1 (5 bases). Trimming took 0 bases from V and 8 from J, leaving 14 bases between them. The germline CDR1 and CDR2 sequences are SGDLS and YYNGEE. The length of the CDR3 is 14 residues. The CDR3 is CASSVVGHKGGYTF. In DNA, the CDR3 is TGTGCCAGCAGCGTAGTGGGGCATAAGGGAGGCTACACCTTC.

Turning to this clonotype: Its ends do not fully match the called genes, so a read error is possible. The DNA for the CDR3 is TGTGCCAGCAGTTCACCCGGGACTAGCTGGGATTTT. Translated, it gives CASSSPGTSWDF. The genes are TRBV28 and TRBJ2-3, with 9 positions matching TRBD2. There are 12 residues in the CDR3. Germline V gene lookup returns CDR1 MDHEN and CDR2 SYDVKM.

This clonotype turned up a few times. The chain recombines TRBV20-1 with TRBJ1-5; D is unresolved. This CDR3 comprises 12 residues. The V gene's germline CDR1 is DFQATT and CDR2 SNEGSKA (reference sequence). V lost 6 bases, J lost 7 bases, and 13 bases lay in between. CDR3 sequence reads: CSATGPPQPQHF. In DNA, the CDR3 is TGCAGTGCAACGGGCCCTCCCCAGCCCCAGCATTTT.

This clonotype was observed a few times. The genes are TRBV5-4 and TRBJ2-5; the D gene is possibly TRBD2 (6 bases). Germline V gene data show CDR1 as SGHNT and CDR2 as YYREEE (reference sequence). Trimming shortened V by 2 bases and J by 4 bases, and 18 bases separated the two germline ends. This CDR3 contains 16 residues. CDR3 bases: TGTGCCAGCAGCTTTTCCTCTACGGGAGTCGCAGAGACCCAGTACTTC. Translated, it gives CASSFSSTGVAETQYF.

This clonotype has at least ten counts. DNA for the CDR3: TGTGCCAGCAGTTTACCCCCCGGGGGTGCAGGGGCCTACGAGCAGTACTTC. Protein: CASSLPPGGAGAYEQYF. This chain uses TRBV12-3 or TRBV12-4 with TRBJ2-7, with D possibly being TRBD1 or TRBD2 (6 bases each). V was shortened by 2 bases and J by 2 bases, with 19 bases between the two germline ends. CDR3 size: 17 residues.

This clonotype has a handful of counts. The chain is built from TRBV20-1 and TRBJ1-4, with D maybe TRBD1 (5 bases). V was pared by 2 bases and J by 3 bases, with 13 bases between. Germline assignment: CDR1 DFQATT and CDR2 SNEGSKA (reference sequence). CDR3 length: 15 amino acids. The CDR3 coding sequence is TGCAGTGCTAGAACCGGAGCGGGGCCTAATGAAAAACTGTTTTTT. Protein product: CSARTGAGPNEKLFF.

This clonotype was seen a few times. The chain has TRBV7-2 and TRBJ2-7; the D gene is possibly TRBD2 (6 bases). With 4 bases removed from V and 2 bases from J, the gap between germline ends came to 15 bases. The CDR3 extends over 15 amino acids. Germline lookup yields CDR1 SGHTA and CDR2 FQGNSA. CDR3 sequence: CASSSPTRNPYEQYF. CDR3 bases: TGTGCCAGCAGCTCGCCGACTAGGAATCCCTACGAGCAGTACTTC.

This clonotype showed up just a few times. The chain couples TRBV28 to TRBJ2-7, with a possible D match to TRBD1 (6 bases). Germline V gene sequence: CDR1 MDHEN, CDR2 SYDVKM. V lost 5 bases to trimming and J lost 2 bases, with 16 bases between them. The CDR3 is 15 amino acids. The CDR3 is CASSLSGGQTYEQYF. CDR3 nucleotide sequence: TGTGCCAGCAGTCTTTCCGGTGGACAGACCTACGAGCAGTACTTC.

In its sample, this clonotype was seen a few times. The chain joins TRBV7-9 to TRBJ2-3; maybe TRBD2 (5 bases). With 9 bases removed from V and 0 bases from J, the gap between germline ends came to 10 bases. The length of the CDR3 is 13 residues. In germline, CDR1 is SEHNR, CDR2 FQNEAQ (reference sequence). The CDR3 DNA reads as TGTGCCAGTAGCGTCCCTAGCACAGATACGCAGTATTTT. The encoded protein is CASSVPSTDTQYF.

There are many counts of this clonotype. The DNA of the CDR3 is TGTGCCAGCAACGCCGGGACGGTTGCTGGCTACACCTTC. It is translated as CASNAGTVAGYTF. The gene calls are TRBV25-1 and TRBJ1-2, with D perhaps TRBD1 (5 bases). Per the germline V gene, CDR1 is MGHDK and CDR2 is SYGVNS. V was trimmed by 7 bases and J by 7 bases, leaving 16 bases between them. The CDR3 has 13 amino acids.

This clonotype was observed a handful of times. V gene TRBV28 combines with J gene TRBJ2-5; 7 bases fit TRBD1. Germline V CDR1 and CDR2: MDHEN, SYDVKM. This CDR3 comprises 15 residues. With V trimmed by 6 bases and J by 5 bases, 12 bases remained unmatched. CDR3 coding DNA: TGTGCCAGCAGCCCGTTAGGGGGCCCGGAGGAGACCCAGTACTTC. Protein sequence: CASSPLGGPEETQYF.

This clonotype was counted only a few times. The J gene is TRBJ2-7, the V gene TRBV12-3 or TRBV12-4, with TRBD1 matching over 8 bases. The V segment lost 6 bases and the J segment 6 bases; nucleotides outside the gene matches: 13. The CDR3 length is 15 residues. The CDR3 region is CASSPRDRYSGEQYF. CDR3 in DNA: TGTGCCAGCAGCCCGCGGGACAGGTATTCAGGCGAGCAGTACTTC.

The chain joins TRBV20-1 to TRBJ2-7; no reliable D call. Trimming stripped 0 bases from V and 4 bases from J, with 13 bases between. Germline V lookup: CDR1 DFQATT, CDR2 SNEGSKA (reference sequence). The CDR3 contains 14 residues. The CDR3 DNA reads as TGCAGTGCTAGAGATCAGACCACCGGGTACGAGCAGTACTTC. Translation: CSARDQTTGYEQYF.

The DNA for the CDR3 is TGCAGTGCTAGAGGGACACCGACTAGTTACTACGAGCAGTACTTC. Translation: CSARGTPTSYYEQYF. The genes are TRBV20-1 and TRBJ2-7; TRBD2 might be the D (6 bases). The CDR3 consists of 15 residues. The V and J ends lost 1 base and 3 bases respectively, with 16 bases between them. The germline gives CDR1 DFQATT, CDR2 SNEGSKA (reference sequence).

This clonotype was detected a few times. V is TRBV7-6 and J is TRBJ2-7, with 8 bases aligning to TRBD2. The CDR3 covers 15 residues. In germline, CDR1 is SGHVS, CDR2 FNYEAQ. V was clipped by 1 base and J by 2 bases; unmatched bases: 4. In DNA, the CDR3 is TGTGCCAGCAGCTTAGGCGGGGGGTTTACCTACGAGCAGTACTTC. This gives the protein CASSLGGGFTYEQYF.

This clonotype was seen only a few times. For the CDR3, the DNA is TGTGCCACCAGCACGGACTTCACAGATACGCAGTATTTT. Amino acid sequence: CATSTDFTDTQYF. V usage is TRBV15 and J usage is TRBJ2-3; D is perhaps TRBD2 (5 bases). This CDR3 comprises 13 residues. Trimming pared 4 bases from V and 2 bases from J, leaving 7 bases between. The germline CDR1 and CDR2 sequences are LNHNV and YYDKDF (reference sequence).

This clonotype turned up a few times. The chain joins TRBV5-5 to TRBJ1-1, with D uncertain. CDR1 and CDR2 from the germline V gene are SGHKS and YYEKEE (reference sequence). The CDR3 extends over 13 amino acids. Trimming removed 4 bases at V and 4 bases at J, with 11 bases between. In nucleotides, the CDR3 is TGTGCCAGCAGCCTCCCGGTCGGCACTGAAGCTTTCTTT. Translated: CASSLPVGTEAFF.

This clonotype was seen a few times. The chain couples TRBV9 to TRBJ1-4; TRBD1 is a possible D gene (5 bases). CDR1 and CDR2 (germline): SGDLS, YYNGEE. There are 14 residues in the CDR3. V was cut by 4 bases and J by 3 bases, with 10 bases left in between. CDR3 coding DNA: TGTGCCAGCAGCACCGACAGCTCTAATGAAAAACTGTTTTTT. Residues: CASSTDSSNEKLFF.